The 25 T cell receptor beta chains reported below all come from one sample, sequenced in a study of cytomegalovirus exposure and HLA in healthy donors (TCRdb year 2017). Libraries were prepared through the immunoSEQ multiplex PCR assay. The table comes from immuneACCESS by way of TCRdb, which keeps in-frame sequences with V and J called. Part of the clones is missing from these tables; in studies checked, under half for an unresolved V gene and the rest for unknown reasons. The sample records some 110,000 clones, 94% of which are singletons. Over 1% of the sample lies in the top ten. Sequencing used PBMCs. These receptors were taken from a woman aged 18-29 years in good health and CMV-seronegative.

This chain links TRBV6-5 with TRBJ1-2; D gene uncertain. Trimming shortened V by 5 bases and J by 9 bases, and 19 bases separated the two germline ends. The CDR3 loop spans 14 amino acids. Germline CDR1 is MNHEY and CDR2 is SVGAGI. Here the CDR3 reads CASSDDLTASSYTF. DNA of the CDR3: TGTGCCAGCAGTGACGACTTGACCGCAAGTAGCTACACCTTC.

This chain links TRBV28 with TRBJ2-7, with 8 bases that match TRBD1. This CDR3 contains 15 residues. CDR1 and CDR2 (germline): MDHEN, SYDVKM. Unmatched junction bases numbered 13, after V lost 5 bases and J lost 7 bases. DNA of the CDR3: TGTGCCAGCAGTAATCTCAGGGGGCGCACGGGAGAGCAGTACTTC. The encoded protein is CASSNLRGRTGEQYF.

V usage is TRBV28 and J usage is TRBJ1-1, with 8 bases matching TRBD1. The junction had 2 bases not matched to a gene; V was cut back by 4 bases and J by 1 base. The CDR3 is made up of 14 amino acids. From germline, CDR1 is MDHEN and CDR2 SYDVKM. The CDR3 spells CASSSTGGNTEAFF. In DNA form, the CDR3 reads TGTGCCAGCAGTTCTACAGGGGGGAACACTGAAGCTTTCTTT.

The chain couples TRBV11-2 to TRBJ2-3; 9 nucleotides line up with TRBD2. Germline lookup yields CDR1 SGHAT and CDR2 FQNNGV. This CDR3 is 14 amino acids long. After removal of 5 bases from V and 3 bases from J, the junction contained 3 bases not matched to a gene. CDR3 bases: TGTGCCAGCAGCGTTGGACTAGCGACAGATACGCAGTATTTT. As protein: CASSVGLATDTQYF. The full variable domain, in which reference TRBV11-2 and TRBJ2-3 provide the parts outside the CDR3, is EAGVAQSPRYKIIEKRQSVAFWCNPISGHATLYWYQQILGQGPKLLIQFQNNGVVDDSQLPKDRFSAERLKGVDSTLKIQPAKLEDSAVYLCASSVGLATDTQYFGPGTRLTVL.

The chain links TRBV7-2 to TRBJ2-7, with TRBD2 matching over 8 bases. V lost 3 bases to trimming and J lost 2 bases; unmatched junction nucleotides: 9. The germline gives CDR1 SGHTA, CDR2 FQGNSA. The CDR3 has 16 residues. In DNA form, the CDR3 reads TGTGCCAGCAGCTTCGTAGCAGCGGGAGTCCCCTACGAGCAGTACTTC. This gives the protein CASSFVAAGVPYEQYF.

V and J are TRBV6-1 and TRBJ2-5; maybe TRBD1 (6 bases). In germline, CDR1 is MNHNS, CDR2 SASEGT. The CDR3 spans 13 residues. V shed 5 bases and J shed 5 bases, with 12 bases lying between them. As DNA, the CDR3 is TGTGCCAGCAGTTCAGGGGTAGGGGAGACCCAGTACTTC. The encoded protein is CASSSGVGETQYF.

The chain has TRBV7-9 and TRBJ2-2, with 8 bases that match TRBD1. Germline assignment: CDR1 SEHNR and CDR2 FQNEAQ (reference sequence). This CDR3 contains 15 residues. V lost 4 bases and J lost 7; bases outside the gene matches: 8. CDR3 sequence (DNA): TGTGCCAGCAGCTCCTTCGACAGGGGAGACGGGGAGCTGTTTTTT. Amino acids: CASSSFDRGDGELFF.

This chain connects TRBV6-1 to TRBJ1-2; the match to TRBD1 covers 7 bases. This CDR3 is 13 amino acids long. The J segment lost 1 base and the V segment lost 6 bases, leaving 2 bases of the junction unmatched. Germline CDR1 and CDR2: MNHNS and SASEGT. The CDR3 region has the DNA TGTGCCAGCAGCGGGACAGTTAACTATGGCTACACCTTC. This sequence encodes CASSGTVNYGYTF.

This chain connects TRBV28 to TRBJ2-2, with 9 bases that match TRBD1. Germline CDR1 reads MDHEN; CDR2 reads SYDVKM. This CDR3 has 17 residues. The J segment lost 5 bases and the V segment lost 5 bases, leaving 12 bases of the junction unmatched. The DNA for the CDR3 is TGTGCCAGCAGTCCTGAGCCGGGACAGGGCCGAACCGGGGAGCTGTTTTTT. The encoded protein is CASSPEPGQGRTGELFF.

The V gene is TRBV2, the J gene TRBJ1-1, with TRBD1 matching 7 bases. The length of the CDR3 is 14 residues. J was trimmed by 4 bases and V by 5 bases; bases with no gene match: 7. The V gene's germline CDR1 is SNHLY and CDR2 FYNNEI. The CDR3 DNA sequence: TGTGCCAGCAGTCCGGGACAGTCGACCACTGAAGCTTTCTTT. It specifies CASSPGQSTTEAFF.

This chain joins TRBV6-1 and TRBJ2-7, with D possibly matching TRBD1 (6 bases). CDR1 and CDR2 (germline): MNHNS, SASEGT. V lost 7 bases and J lost 3, with 13 bases in between. The CDR3 consists of 13 residues. The CDR3 protein is CASTGTGIYEQYF. The CDR3 DNA reads TGTGCCAGCACCGGAACAGGGATCTACGAGCAGTACTTC.

The chain recombines TRBV5-6 with TRBJ1-2, with 9 bases fitting TRBD1. Germline V gene sequence: CDR1 SGHDT, CDR2 YYEEEE. V was clipped by 2 bases and J by 8 bases; unmatched bases: 10. This CDR3 is built from 15 residues. The CDR3 here is CASSFSGTGSGGYTF. In nucleotides, the CDR3 is TGTGCCAGCAGCTTCTCCGGGACAGGGAGCGGAGGCTACACCTTC.

This chain links TRBV5-1 with TRBJ1-1; 9 nucleotides agree with TRBD1. This CDR3 is 15 amino acids long. J lost 1 base, V lost 4 bases, and 5 bases had no gene match. Germline V gene data show CDR1 as SGHRS and CDR2 as YFSETQ. This chain's CDR3 is CASSPRTGANTEAFF. The CDR3 DNA reads TGCGCCAGCAGCCCCCGGACAGGGGCGAACACTGAAGCTTTCTTT.

The chain has TRBV5-6 and TRBJ2-2; the D gene is possibly TRBD1 (6 bases). V lost 0 bases and J lost 7, with 16 bases in between. The CDR3 loop spans 16 amino acids. Germline V gene data show CDR1 as SGHDT and CDR2 as YYEEEE. CDR3 DNA sequence: TGTGCCAGCAGCTTGGACGGCCTCCGAGGGGGCGGGGAGCTGTTTTTT. It is translated as CASSLDGLRGGGELFF.

This clone was picked up a small number of times. V and J are TRBV7-9 and TRBJ1-4; the D gene is possibly TRBD1 (5 bases). The CDR3 has 14 amino acids. V dropped 3 bases and J dropped 8 bases, with 13 bases sitting between them. Per the germline V gene, CDR1 is SEHNR and CDR2 is FQNEAQ (reference sequence). The CDR3 is CASSFGGGTEKLFF. CDR3 coding DNA: TGTGCCAGCAGCTTTGGCGGGGGGACCGAAAAACTGTTTTTT.

This clone came up once. The chain carries TRBV5-1 and TRBJ1-1, with D possibly TRBD1 on 6 matching bases. Germline-derived CDR1 and CDR2 are SGHRS and YFSETQ. V was shortened by 4 bases and J by 4 bases, with 20 bases between the two germline ends. CDR3 length equals 16 residues. The CDR3: CASSQGTLKKATEAFF. The CDR3 DNA sequence: TGCGCCAGCAGCCAAGGGACACTCAAAAAGGCCACTGAAGCTTTCTTT.

Only a few counts were recorded for this clone. This rearrangement joins TRBV6-1 to TRBJ1-5; TRBD1 matches 7 bases. This CDR3 has 16 amino acids. The V segment lost 3 bases and the J segment 4 bases; nucleotides outside the gene matches: 9. Germline-derived CDR1 and CDR2 are MNHNS and SASEGT. The CDR3 coding sequence is TGTGCCAGCAGTGACCCGACAGGGATTGGAAATCAGCCCCAGCATTTT. Translation: CASSDPTGIGNQPQHF.

The chain has TRBV7-9 and TRBJ2-3; 16 bases agree with TRBD2. The germline V gene has CDR1 SEHNR and CDR2 FQNEAQ (reference sequence). Germline trimming cut 10 bases from V and 3 bases from J; bases unmatched to any gene: 13. CDR3 size: 18 residues. The CDR3, as DNA: TGTGCCACCCTTGGGACTAGCGGGGGGGCCGGCGGGACAGATACGCAGTATTTT. Its protein product is CATLGTSGGAGGTDTQYF.

This chain uses TRBV28 with TRBJ2-3; the match to TRBD2 covers 15 bases. The CDR3 covers 17 residues. CDR1 MDHEN and CDR2 SYDVKM come from the germline V gene. Trimming at V came to 7 bases and at J to 5 bases, leaving 10 bases not matched to a gene. Here the CDR3 reads CASTSLGLAGGGDTQYF. The CDR3 coding sequence is TGTGCCAGCACCTCCTTGGGACTAGCGGGAGGAGGAGATACGCAGTATTTT.

The rearrangement links TRBV6-5 to TRBJ1-2; D unresolved. Germline CDR1 reads MNHEY; CDR2 reads SVGAGI. The CDR3 contains 16 residues. Trimming left V 2 bases short and J 2 bases short, with 15 bases between. CDR3 protein: CASSYGGQALNYGYTF. The CDR3 region has the DNA TGTGCCAGCAGTTACGGAGGGCAGGCCCTCAACTATGGCTACACCTTC.

The V gene is TRBV5-4, the J gene TRBJ2-5, with a weak D call TRBD1 (5 bases). Trimming left V 4 bases short and J 0 bases short, with 10 bases between. The CDR3 totals 14 residues. Germline-derived CDR1 and CDR2 are SGHNT and YYREEE (reference sequence). As DNA, the CDR3 is TGTGCCAGCAGCCTCGGACAACACCAAGAGACCCAGTACTTC. As protein: CASSLGQHQETQYF.

V usage is TRBV19 and J usage is TRBJ2-6, with D maybe TRBD1 (5 bases). Trimming took 5 bases from V and 2 from J, leaving 10 bases between them. This CDR3 comprises 15 residues. Germline V gene data show CDR1 as LNHDA and CDR2 as SQIVND (reference sequence). The CDR3 loop reads CASSSQGAGANVLTF. CDR3 sequence (DNA): TGTGCCAGTAGTTCGCAGGGTGCTGGGGCCAACGTCCTGACTTTC.

This sequence joins TRBV9 and TRBJ2-1; 7 bases are shared with TRBD2. V trimming: 6 bases; J trimming: 3 bases; junction bases outside the gene matches: 12. CDR3 length: 16 residues. Germline V gene lookup returns CDR1 SGDLS and CDR2 YYNGEE. CDR3 loop: CASTPSAGRGYNEQFF. The CDR3, as DNA: TGTGCCAGCACCCCCTCAGCGGGGAGAGGCTACAATGAGCAGTTCTTC. The full variable domain, its missing parts supplied by reference TRBV9 and TRBJ2-1, is DSGVTQTPKHLITATGQRVTLRCSPRSGDLSVYWYQQSLDQGLQFLIQYYNGEERAKGNILERFSAQQFPDLHSELNLSSLELGDSALYFCASTPSAGRGYNEQFFGPGTRLTVL.

This chain connects TRBV4-1 to TRBJ1-3; possibly TRBD1 for D (5 bases). Germline V lookup: CDR1 MGHRA, CDR2 YSYEKL. This CDR3 contains 15 residues. The V gene lost 1 base and the J gene lost 3 bases, with 10 bases spanning the gap. The CDR3 spells CASSQGQYFGNTIYF. CDR3 coding DNA: TGCGCCAGCAGCCAAGGACAGTACTTTGGAAACACCATATATTTT.

The chain employs TRBV6-1 and TRBJ2-1, with no clear D. The CDR3 is 14 amino acids. Trimming pared 6 bases from V and 10 bases from J, leaving 19 bases between. CDR1 and CDR2 from the germline V gene are MNHNS and SASEGT. CDR3 sequence reads: CASSATLRRGEQFF. Written as DNA, the CDR3 is TGTGCCAGCAGCGCAACCCTACGGCGAGGAGAGCAGTTCTTC.